The text below deals with one TCR beta chain. V dropped 4 bases and J dropped 6 bases, with 12 bases sitting between them. The CDR3 has 13 residues. Germline CDR1 reads SGHAT; CDR2 reads FQNNGV. These data originate in a study of metastatic and nonmetastatic thyroid tumors. Study details: Blood and tumor or nodule tissue repertoires from malignant and benign thyroid patients were compared.

Among the patients, none had received any treatment before thyroid surgery. TCRdb re-called clones from the PCR reads using MiXCR. The top ten hold more than 15% of the sample, which has around 50,000 clones, just under 30% seen once. Sequenced input: blood. This receptor was obtained from a female donor with papillary thyroid cancer or a benign thyroid nodule (not recorded which). Some clones in this sample may be carry-over from other donors' samples. J is TRBJ1-1 and V is TRBV11-2, with D possibly matching TRBD1 (5 bases). The CDR3 DNA is TGTGCCAGCAGCTACCAGGGAATCGCTGAAGCTTTCTTT. It codes for CASSYQGIAEAFF.